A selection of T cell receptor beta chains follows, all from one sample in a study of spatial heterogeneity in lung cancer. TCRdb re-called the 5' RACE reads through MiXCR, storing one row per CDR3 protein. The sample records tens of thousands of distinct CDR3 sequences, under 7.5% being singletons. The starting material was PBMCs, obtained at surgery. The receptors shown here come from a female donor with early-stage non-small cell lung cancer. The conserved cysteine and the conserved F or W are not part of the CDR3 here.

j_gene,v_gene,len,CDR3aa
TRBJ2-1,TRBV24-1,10,ATSISYNEQF
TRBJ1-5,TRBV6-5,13,ASRTGATGNQPQH
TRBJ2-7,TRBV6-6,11,ASTVSGSSEQY
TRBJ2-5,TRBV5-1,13,ASSPRTGGTETQY
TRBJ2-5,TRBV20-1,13,SALSGGANQETQY
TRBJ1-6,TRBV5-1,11,ASSSGYNSPLH
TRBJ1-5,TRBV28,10,STGILRGPQH
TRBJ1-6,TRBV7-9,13,ASSTWGTDNSPLH
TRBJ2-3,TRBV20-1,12,SATALAGTDTQY
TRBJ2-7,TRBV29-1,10,SVERSSYEQY
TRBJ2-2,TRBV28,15,ASSSPNWDSSWRELF
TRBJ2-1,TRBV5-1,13,ASSLSGTQNNEQF
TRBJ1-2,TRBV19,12,ASSIIPGDYGYT
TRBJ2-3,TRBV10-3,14,AISASGTGGTDTQY
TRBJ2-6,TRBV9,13,ASTQRGAGANVLT